The clone carrying this TCR beta chain was recorded at least ten times. Its target is not known. CDR3 size: 16 residues. V lost 4 bases to trimming and J lost 6 bases; unmatched junction nucleotides: 11. CDR1 and CDR2 (germline): SGHRS, YFSETQ. This sample was included in a study of beta chain features in type 1 diabetes. General observations from the study: TCRB CDR3s were moderately but significantly shorter in Type 1 diabetes patients in all four CD4+ subsets.

Since all of the isolated RNA was reverse transcribed, expressed TCRB transcripts were what got sequenced. Profiled with immunoSEQ multiplex PCR; TCRdb holds only in-frame clones, not every one. The sample contains a few hundred thousand clones, 9.5% to 10% of which appear only once. Sorting based on CD45RO/CCR7/CD25/CD127/CD95/CD27 separated CD4+ naive, central memory, regulatory and stem cell-like memory cells. The sample consisted of central memory CD4+ T cells from blood. The sequence came from a man aged 30 to 39 with type 1 diabetes. The chain has TRBV5-1 and TRBJ2-1; 9 nucleotides match TRBD1. CDR3 bases: TGCGCCAGCAGCACCTTCGACAGGGGGGCGGCCAATGAGCAGTTCTTC. Its protein is CASSTFDRGAANEQFF.